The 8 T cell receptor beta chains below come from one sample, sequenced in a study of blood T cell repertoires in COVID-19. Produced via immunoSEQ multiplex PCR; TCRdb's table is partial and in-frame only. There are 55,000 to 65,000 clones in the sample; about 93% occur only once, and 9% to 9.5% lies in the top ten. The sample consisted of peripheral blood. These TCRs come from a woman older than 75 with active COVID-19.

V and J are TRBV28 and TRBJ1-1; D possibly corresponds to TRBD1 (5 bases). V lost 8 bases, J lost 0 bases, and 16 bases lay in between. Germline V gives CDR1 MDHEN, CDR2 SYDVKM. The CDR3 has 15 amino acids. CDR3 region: CASGGLGVMNTEAFF. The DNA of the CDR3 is TGTGCCAGCGGGGGGTTAGGGGTCATGAACACTGAAGCTTTCTTT.

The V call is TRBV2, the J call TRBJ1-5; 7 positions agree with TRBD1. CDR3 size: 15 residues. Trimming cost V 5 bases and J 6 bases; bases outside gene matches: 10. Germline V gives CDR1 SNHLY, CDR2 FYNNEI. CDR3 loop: CASSILPGQFQPQHF. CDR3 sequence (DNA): TGTGCCAGCAGTATTTTGCCGGGACAGTTTCAGCCCCAGCATTTT.

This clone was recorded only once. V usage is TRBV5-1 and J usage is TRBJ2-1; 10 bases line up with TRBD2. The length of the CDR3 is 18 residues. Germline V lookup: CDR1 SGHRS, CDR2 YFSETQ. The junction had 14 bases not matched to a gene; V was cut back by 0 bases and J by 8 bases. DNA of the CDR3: TGCGCCAGCAGCTTGGTAGGCCTAGCGGGGGCCTTATACGATGAGCAGTTCTTC. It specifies CASSLVGLAGALYDEQFF.

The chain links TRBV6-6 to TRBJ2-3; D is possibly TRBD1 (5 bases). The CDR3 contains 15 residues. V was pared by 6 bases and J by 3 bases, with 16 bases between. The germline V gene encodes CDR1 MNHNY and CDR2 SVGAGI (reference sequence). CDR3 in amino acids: CASRRLGVPTDTQYF. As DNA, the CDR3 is TGTGCCAGCAGGCGTCTAGGGGTTCCAACAGATACGCAGTATTTT.

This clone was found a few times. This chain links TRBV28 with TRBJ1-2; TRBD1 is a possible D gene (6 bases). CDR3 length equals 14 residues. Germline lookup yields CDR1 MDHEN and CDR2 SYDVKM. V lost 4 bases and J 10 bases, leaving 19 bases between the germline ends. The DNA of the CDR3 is TGTGCCAGCAGTTGGGGGGGCCGTGCGATCGACTACACCTTC. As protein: CASSWGGRAIDYTF.

CDR3 nucleotides: TGTGCCAGCAGGTATAAAGGGAGCTCCTACGAGCAGTACTTC. It is translated as CASRYKGSSYEQYF. The chain is built from TRBV28 and TRBJ2-7, with D possibly TRBD2 on 5 matching bases. Trimming left V 6 bases short and J 0 bases short, with 12 bases between. The germline V gene has CDR1 MDHEN and CDR2 SYDVKM. This CDR3 comprises 14 residues.

The CDR3 DNA reads as TGTGCCAGCAGCGTAGGGGGGGGCGGAGGCACAGATACGCAGTATTTT. It specifies CASSVGGGGGTDTQYF. The chain combines TRBV9 with TRBJ2-3; tentatively, D is TRBD2 (7 bases). The germline V gene encodes CDR1 SGDLS and CDR2 YYNGEE. The CDR3 loop spans 16 amino acids. Trimming left V 0 bases short and J 1 base short, with 12 bases between.

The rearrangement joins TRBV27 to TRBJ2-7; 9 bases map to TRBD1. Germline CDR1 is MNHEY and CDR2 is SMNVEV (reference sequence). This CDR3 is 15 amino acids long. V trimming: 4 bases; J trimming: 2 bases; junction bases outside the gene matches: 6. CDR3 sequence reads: CASSSPGQGTYEQYF. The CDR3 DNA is TGTGCCAGCAGTTCGCCGGGACAGGGCACCTACGAGCAGTACTTC.